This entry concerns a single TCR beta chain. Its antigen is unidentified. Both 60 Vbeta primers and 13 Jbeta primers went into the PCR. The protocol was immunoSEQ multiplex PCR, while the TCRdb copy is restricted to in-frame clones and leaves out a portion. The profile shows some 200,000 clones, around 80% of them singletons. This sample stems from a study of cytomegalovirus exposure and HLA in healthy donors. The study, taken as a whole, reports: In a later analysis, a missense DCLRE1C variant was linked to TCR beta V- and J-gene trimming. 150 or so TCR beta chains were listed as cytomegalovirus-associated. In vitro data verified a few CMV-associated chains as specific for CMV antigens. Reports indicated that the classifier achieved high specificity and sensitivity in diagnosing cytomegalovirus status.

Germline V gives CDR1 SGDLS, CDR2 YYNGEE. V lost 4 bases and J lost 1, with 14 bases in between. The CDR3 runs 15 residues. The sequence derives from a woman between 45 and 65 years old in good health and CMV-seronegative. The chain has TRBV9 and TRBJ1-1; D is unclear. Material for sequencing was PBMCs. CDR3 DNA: TGTGCCAGCAGCCCCCGGGAGGGCGGGAACACTGAAGCTTTCTTT. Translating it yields CASSPREGGNTEAFF.